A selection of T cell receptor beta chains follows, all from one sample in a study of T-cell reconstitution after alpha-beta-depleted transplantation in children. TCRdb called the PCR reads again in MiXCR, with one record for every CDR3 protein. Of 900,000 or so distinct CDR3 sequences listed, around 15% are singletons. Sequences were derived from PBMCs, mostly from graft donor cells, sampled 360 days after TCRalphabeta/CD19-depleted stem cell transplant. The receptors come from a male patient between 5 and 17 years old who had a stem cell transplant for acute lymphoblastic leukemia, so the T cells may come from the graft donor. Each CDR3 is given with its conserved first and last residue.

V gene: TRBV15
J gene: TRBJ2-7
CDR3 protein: CATSRDRGGGGYEQYF

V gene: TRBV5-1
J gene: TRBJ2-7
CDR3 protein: CASSLSGAQSYEQYF

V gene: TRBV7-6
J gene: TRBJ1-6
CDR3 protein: CASSLEGGNSPLHF

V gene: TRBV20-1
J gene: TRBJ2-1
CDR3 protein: CSAREGGSGSGEQFF

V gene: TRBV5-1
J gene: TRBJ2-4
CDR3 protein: CASSLEGRGGRNIQYF

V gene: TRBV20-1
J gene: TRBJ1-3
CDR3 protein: CSARDLGSGNTIYF

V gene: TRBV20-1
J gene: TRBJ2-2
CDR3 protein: CSVPWTGPTGELFF

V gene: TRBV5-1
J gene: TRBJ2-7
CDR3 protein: CASSLAGLAGGRSYEQYF

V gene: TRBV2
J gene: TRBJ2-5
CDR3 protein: CASSFQVGDGETQYF

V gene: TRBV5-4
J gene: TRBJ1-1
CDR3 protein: CASSFQGGSEAFF

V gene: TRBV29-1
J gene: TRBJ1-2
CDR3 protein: CSVERTGMYGYTF

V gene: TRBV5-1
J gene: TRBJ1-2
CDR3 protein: CASSFAGTEAHGYTF

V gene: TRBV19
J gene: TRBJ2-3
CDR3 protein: CASATGQGSTDTQYF

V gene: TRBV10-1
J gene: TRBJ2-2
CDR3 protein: CASWDGNTGELFF

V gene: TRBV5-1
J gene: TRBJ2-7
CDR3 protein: CASSLWTGPSEQYF

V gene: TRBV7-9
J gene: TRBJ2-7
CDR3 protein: CASSLDAFQAHEQYF

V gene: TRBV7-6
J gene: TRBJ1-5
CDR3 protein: CASSLEAGEGNQPQHF

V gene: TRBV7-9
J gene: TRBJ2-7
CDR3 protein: CASSLVGASSYEQYF

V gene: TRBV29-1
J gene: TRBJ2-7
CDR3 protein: CSVGGIDLYEQYF

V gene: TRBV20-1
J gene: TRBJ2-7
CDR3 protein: CSAEGNSYEQYF

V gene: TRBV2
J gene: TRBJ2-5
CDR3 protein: CASIEDSGSYVETQYF

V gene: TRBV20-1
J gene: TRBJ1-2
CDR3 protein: CSFDGRYGYTF

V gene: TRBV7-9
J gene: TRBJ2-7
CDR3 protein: CASSLTLASGNDEQYF

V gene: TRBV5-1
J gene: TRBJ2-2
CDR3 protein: CASSSSGVQGGELFF

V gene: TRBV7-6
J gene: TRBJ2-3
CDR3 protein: CASSLDGASTDTQYF

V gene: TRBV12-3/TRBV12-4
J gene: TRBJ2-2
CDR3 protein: CASSFVQGGTGELFF

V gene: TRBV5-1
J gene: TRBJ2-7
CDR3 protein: CASSQNPTYEQYF

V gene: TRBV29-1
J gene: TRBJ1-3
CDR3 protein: CSVGNRGETGNTIYF

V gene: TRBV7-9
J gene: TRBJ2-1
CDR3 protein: CASSPRDRSSYNEQFF

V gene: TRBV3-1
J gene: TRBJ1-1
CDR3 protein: CASSQSGLGPYMNTEAFF

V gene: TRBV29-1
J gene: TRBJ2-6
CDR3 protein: CSVHNLISGANVLTF

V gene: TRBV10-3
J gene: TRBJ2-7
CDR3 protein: CAISDGTPSYEQYF

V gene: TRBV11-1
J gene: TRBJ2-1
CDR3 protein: CASSSPGTSGPRDYNEQFF

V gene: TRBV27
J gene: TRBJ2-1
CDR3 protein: CASSFVPGPSYNEQFF

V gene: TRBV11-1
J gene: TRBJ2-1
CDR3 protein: CASSSLLAGQTYNEQFF

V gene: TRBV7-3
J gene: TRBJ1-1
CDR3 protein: CASSPTGGTEAFF

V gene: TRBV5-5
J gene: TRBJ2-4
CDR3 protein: CASSSLPGGRAKNIQYF